This section outlines one T cell receptor (beta chain) sequence together with its context. The length of the CDR3 is 16 residues. The ends were cut back, 4 bases at V and 0 bases at J, with 14 bases in the middle. Germline assignment: CDR1 SGHRS and CDR2 YFSETQ. Data came from immunoSEQ multiplex PCR; TCRdb stores just in-frame clones and leaves some out. The sample contains 20,000 or so clones, about 88% of which appear only once. This entry belongs to a study of blood T cell repertoires in COVID-19. Across the study: Some COVID-19 samples were acute and others convalescent; all came from the United States, Italy and Spain. PBMCs, B-cell-depleted T cells, or T cells were the source of the cDNA or gDNA that made up the material.

This receptor was obtained from a man in his 70s with acute or convalescent COVID-19. Sequenced sample: peripheral blood. The genes are TRBV5-1 and TRBJ1-3; D is ambiguous. CDR3 region: CASSGTGSRSGNTIYF. The CDR3 coding sequence is TGCGCCAGCAGCGGCACGGGATCTCGCTCTGGAAACACCATATATTTT.